Listed below are T cell receptor beta chains from one sample, sequenced in a study of control samples from healthy donors and cancer patients. Assay used: immunoSEQ multiplex PCR; TCRdb lists only in-frame clones, some missing. Of roughly 120,000 clones listed, just over 90% are singletons. Sequencing used blood. The receptors stem from a human donor in good health. The donor label of this sample is uncertain. Both conserved end residues are part of each CDR3. A D gene is named only where the DNA matches it firmly. The size of a clone is reported for some rows only, either as once, few or many, or as a class for expanded clones.

V gene: TRBV6-5
J gene: TRBJ1-5
clone size: once
D gene: .
CDR3 protein: CASSQPGGNQPQHF
CDR3 DNA: TGTGCCAGCAGTCAACCGGGTGGGAATCAGCCCCAGCATTTT

V gene: TRBV6-5
J gene: TRBJ1-1
clone size: .
D gene: .
CDR3 protein: CASSTDPGFPEAFF
CDR3 DNA: TGTGCCAGCAGCACGGACCCTGGGTTTCCTGAAGCTTTCTTT

V gene: TRBV10-2
J gene: TRBJ1-6
clone size: .
D gene: TRBD1
CDR3 protein: CATNYGTANSPLHF
CDR3 DNA: TGCGCCACCAACTATGGGACAGCAAATTCACCCCTCCACTTT

V gene: TRBV30
J gene: TRBJ1-5
clone size: .
D gene: .
CDR3 protein: CAWSVKIVGLEPQHF
CDR3 DNA: TGTGCCTGGAGTGTAAAAATCGTTGGGCTGGAGCCCCAGCATTTT

V gene: TRBV6-5
J gene: TRBJ2-1
clone size: .
D gene: .
CDR3 protein: CASSRDSYNEQFF
CDR3 DNA: TGTGCCAGTAGTAGGGACTCCTACAATGAGCAGTTCTTC

V gene: TRBV5-6
J gene: TRBJ1-3
clone size: .
D gene: .
CDR3 protein: CASSFFQDIRKTGNTIYF
CDR3 DNA: TGTGCCAGCAGCTTTTTTCAAGATATTCGGAAGACTGGAAACACCATATATTTT

V gene: TRBV6-6
J gene: TRBJ1-5
clone size: .
D gene: .
CDR3 protein: CASSTTQSGAFQPQHF
CDR3 DNA: TGTGCCAGCAGTACCACTCAGTCGGGGGCATTTCAGCCCCAGCATTTT

V gene: TRBV10-3
J gene: TRBJ1-2
clone size: once
D gene: TRBD1
CDR3 protein: CAISEGTGVNYGYTF
CDR3 DNA: TGTGCCATCAGTGAGGGGACAGGGGTTAACTATGGCTACACCTTC

V gene: TRBV5-4
J gene: TRBJ1-3
clone size: .
D gene: .
CDR3 protein: CASSLDQAGGNTIYF
CDR3 DNA: TGTGCCAGCAGCTTGGACCAGGCAGGAGGAAACACCATATATTTT

V gene: TRBV4-1
J gene: TRBJ2-2
clone size: .
D gene: .
CDR3 protein: CASSDRDRRGDTGELFF
CDR3 DNA: TGCGCCAGCAGCGACCGGGACCGTAGGGGGGACACCGGGGAGCTGTTTTTT

V gene: TRBV6-2/TRBV6-3
J gene: TRBJ1-5
clone size: once
D gene: TRBD1
CDR3 protein: CASSFSDRAGQPQHF
CDR3 DNA: TGTGCCAGCAGTTTCAGCGACAGGGCGGGTCAGCCCCAGCATTTT

V gene: TRBV30
J gene: TRBJ1-1
clone size: .
D gene: TRBD1
CDR3 protein: CAWRGDSRNTEAFF
CDR3 DNA: TGTGCCTGGAGGGGGGACAGCCGGAACACTGAAGCTTTCTTT

V gene: TRBV27
J gene: TRBJ1-2
clone size: .
D gene: .
CDR3 protein: CASSLTGGYGYTF
CDR3 DNA: TGTGCCAGCAGTTTAACGGGAGGCTATGGCTACACCTTC

V gene: TRBV7-8
J gene: TRBJ1-1
clone size: .
D gene: .
CDR3 protein: CASSSWTASNTEAFF
CDR3 DNA: TGTGCCAGCAGCTCTTGGACAGCCTCGAACACTGAAGCTTTCTTT

V gene: TRBV7-8
J gene: TRBJ2-1
clone size: few
D gene: TRBD2
CDR3 protein: CASSPKVKRGETGDEQFF
CDR3 DNA: TGTGCCAGCAGCCCGAAGGTAAAGCGGGGTGAAACCGGCGATGAGCAGTTCTTC

V gene: TRBV12-3/TRBV12-4
J gene: TRBJ1-2
clone size: .
D gene: TRBD1
CDR3 protein: CASRTGGKGGYTF
CDR3 DNA: TGTGCCAGCAGGACAGGGGGTAAAGGGGGCTACACCTTC